Each of the 15 T cell receptor beta chains below was sequenced from the same sample in a study of cytomegalovirus exposure and HLA in healthy donors (dated by TCRdb to 2016 to 2017). Libraries were built with the immunoSEQ multiplex PCR assay. A mixture of 60 forward primers for TCR Vbeta segments and 13 reverse primers for TCR Jbeta segments was used in the multiplex PCR. TCRdb's version of the immuneACCESS table is confined to in-frame rearrangements and falls short of the full clone set. An unresolved V gene accounts for under half of the shortfall where checked; the remainder is of unknown origin. Here the sample has 95,000 to 150,000 clones; 70% to 85% occur a single time. About 2% of the sample is in the top ten clones. The source material was PBMCs. These receptors all come from a man younger than 35 in good health and CMV-seronegative.

This chain joins TRBV18 and TRBJ2-3, with a weak D call TRBD1 (5 bases). The V gene lost 3 bases and the J gene lost 4 bases, with 14 bases spanning the gap. Germline CDR1 reads KGHSH; CDR2 reads LQKENI. CDR3 size: 15 residues. The CDR3 sequence: CASSPPTAKADTQYF. For the CDR3, the DNA is TGTGCCAGCTCACCCCCGACAGCGAAAGCAGATACGCAGTATTTT.

As DNA, the CDR3 is TGTGCCAGCTCATACAGACAGAGTGGTGAAGCTTTCTTT. It translates to CASSYRQSGEAFF. The rearrangement uses TRBV18 and TRBJ1-1, with a weak D call TRBD1 (5 bases). Trimming took 5 bases from V and 7 from J, leaving 14 bases between them. Germline CDR1 and CDR2: KGHSH and LQKENI. The CDR3 is made up of 13 amino acids.

The table lists this clone with a few counts. The V call is TRBV5-4, the J call TRBJ2-7, with 8 bases that match TRBD1. The CDR3 has 15 residues. Looked up from germline, CDR1 is SGHNT and CDR2 is YYREEE (reference sequence). Trimming at V came to 7 bases and at J to 0 bases, leaving 9 bases not matched to a gene. This chain's CDR3 is CASAKRTGSSYEQYF. Here the CDR3 DNA reads TGTGCCAGCGCTAAAAGGACAGGGAGCTCCTACGAGCAGTACTTC.

This clone was counted between two and nine times. The rearrangement joins TRBV7-8 to TRBJ1-1; 10 nucleotides match TRBD1. With 5 bases clipped from V and 5 bases from J, the junction kept 8 bases outside the gene matches. Germline V gene lookup returns CDR1 SGHVS and CDR2 FQNEAQ. This CDR3 is 15 amino acids long. The CDR3 loop is CASSLRDRGITEAFF. CDR3 bases: TGTGCCAGCAGCCTACGGGACAGGGGAATAACTGAAGCTTTCTTT.

J is TRBJ2-2 and V is TRBV5-1, with a tentative D call TRBD2 (7 bases). Trimming took 3 bases from V and 6 from J, leaving 12 bases between them. Germline-derived CDR1 and CDR2 are SGHRS and YFSETQ. This CDR3 spans 14 amino acids. As DNA, the CDR3 is TGCGCCAGCAGCTCGATGGGGGGGCCCGGGGAGCTGTTTTTT. Its translation is CASSSMGGPGELFF. Full variable domain (outside the CDR3, taken from reference TRBV5-1 and TRBJ2-2): KAGVTQTPRYLIKTRGQQVTLSCSPISGHRSVSWYQQTPGQGLQFLFEYFSETQRNKGNFPGRFSGRQFSNSRSEMNVSTLELGDSALYLCASSSMGGPGELFFGEGSRLTVL.

V and J are TRBV5-4 and TRBJ1-6; 7 nucleotides agree with TRBD1. V trimming: 4 bases; J trimming: 5 bases; junction bases outside the gene matches: 12. CDR3 length: 17 amino acids. Germline V gene sequence: CDR1 SGHNT, CDR2 YYREEE (reference sequence). CDR3 sequence: CASSAIVVGQHNSPLHF. As DNA, the CDR3 is TGTGCCAGCAGCGCCATTGTAGTGGGACAGCATAATTCACCCCTCCACTTT.

V and J are TRBV6-5 and TRBJ1-4; D remains ambiguous. Germline V CDR1 and CDR2: MNHEY, SVGAGI. This CDR3 is built from 13 residues. Trimming left V 5 bases short and J 7 bases short, with 11 bases between. This CDR3 reads CASSLGRGEKLFF. CDR3 sequence (DNA): TGTGCCAGCAGTCTCGGCAGAGGTGAAAAACTGTTTTTT.

The CDR3 DNA reads TGTGCCAGCAGCCAAAAGAGGCAGGGGGACTACAATGAGCAGTTCTTC. Its translation is CASSQKRQGDYNEQFF. The chain joins TRBV5-8 to TRBJ2-1; 7 bases align to TRBD1. CDR1 and CDR2 from the germline V gene are SGHTS and YDEGEE. This CDR3 is 16 amino acids long. V trimming: 4 bases; J trimming: 3 bases; junction bases outside the gene matches: 10.

The chain carries TRBV15 and TRBJ2-5; 9 positions agree with TRBD2. The V and J ends lost 0 bases and 2 bases, in that order; junction bases with no gene match: 10. This CDR3 contains 18 residues. Germline values: CDR1 LNHNV, CDR2 YYDKDF (reference sequence). This chain's CDR3 is CATSRDRRTAGGQETQYF. The DNA for the CDR3 is TGTGCCACCAGCAGAGATAGAAGAACGGCGGGGGGGCAAGAGACCCAGTACTTC.

The chain employs TRBV15 and TRBJ1-3, with 11 positions matching TRBD1. This CDR3 spans 17 amino acids. CDR1 and CDR2 from the germline V gene are LNHNV and YYDKDF (reference sequence). Trimming took 5 bases from V and 0 from J; bases not matched to a gene: 6. This CDR3 is CATSRGQGATSGNTIYF. For the CDR3, the DNA is TGTGCCACCAGCCGAGGACAGGGGGCGACCTCTGGAAACACCATATATTTT.

J is TRBJ1-4 and V is TRBV4-3; D gene ambiguous. Germline loops: CDR1 LGHNA, CDR2 YSLEER. This CDR3 is built from 15 residues. V gave up 0 bases and J gave up 0 bases, with 5 bases separating them. This CDR3 reads CASSQEFATNEKLFF. The CDR3 DNA follows: TGCGCCAGCAGCCAAGAATTCGCAACTAATGAAAAACTGTTTTTT.

The J gene is TRBJ1-3, the V gene TRBV7-9; D not resolved. The CDR3 consists of 15 residues. CDR1 is SEHNR, CDR2 FQNEAQ, per germline (reference sequence). Trimming cost V 0 bases and J 0 bases, with 6 bases left between them. For the CDR3, the DNA is TGTGCCAGCAGCTTAGCTAGCCTCTCTGGAAACACCATATATTTT. Translating it yields CASSLASLSGNTIYF.

The chain is built from TRBV4-2 and TRBJ2-7, with TRBD2 identical over 9 bases. With 0 bases clipped from V and 2 bases from J, the junction kept 2 bases outside the gene matches. The CDR3 is 15 amino acids. Germline CDR1 is LGHNA and CDR2 is YNFKEQ. The CDR3 protein is CASSQEAGGAYEQYF. In DNA, the CDR3 is TGTGCCAGCAGCCAAGAGGCGGGGGGGGCCTACGAGCAGTACTTC.

The CDR3 loop is CASSFSGLGYNEQFF. Here the CDR3 DNA reads TGTGCCAGCAGTTTCTCAGGGTTGGGGTACAATGAGCAGTTCTTC. V usage is TRBV27 and J usage is TRBJ2-1, with a weak D call TRBD1 (5 bases). The V and J ends lost 3 bases and 4 bases respectively, with 13 bases between them. CDR3 length: 15 residues. In germline, CDR1 is MNHEY, CDR2 SMNVEV (reference sequence).

The V call is TRBV7-3, the J call TRBJ2-3; 9 bases are a match to TRBD2. Germline lookup yields CDR1 SGHTA and CDR2 FQGTGA. The CDR3 is 14 residues long. Trimming took 5 bases from V and 5 from J; bases not matched to a gene: 5. In nucleotides, the CDR3 is TGTGCCAGCAGCCTACTAGCGGGCATAGATACGCAGTATTTT. This codes for CASSLLAGIDTQYF.